The sequence of this T cell receptor beta chain was determined in a study of T cell responses to AZD1222 COVID-19 vaccine. This table comes from immunoSEQ multiplex PCR, and its TCRdb copy is limited to in-frame clones, with some not included. The data show roughly 120,000 clones, about nine tenths seen once. CDR1 and CDR2 from the germline V gene are SGHTA and FQGTGA. This CDR3 contains 17 residues. The ends lost 5 bases at V and 1 base at J; junction bases unmatched: 10. The sequence derives from an adult in good health. Sequenced material: peripheral blood, taken on day 0 of AZD1222 vaccination. The chain joins TRBV7-3 to TRBJ1-1, with 10 bases aligning to TRBD1. In DNA, the CDR3 is TGTGCCAGCAGCAAAGACAGGGGGCGAGTGAGGAACACTGAAGCTTTCTTT. Encoded protein: CASSKDRGRVRNTEAFF.